The clone carrying this T cell receptor (beta chain) came up many times. Its antigen is not identified. The record originates from a study of T cells in Graves' hyperthyroidism and ophthalmopathy. From germline, CDR1 is DFQATT and CDR2 SNEGSKA (reference sequence). CDR3 size: 16 residues. V was cut by 1 base and J by 1 base, with 16 bases left in between. It was RNA transcripts that yielded the amplified TCR beta CDR3 regions. Initially, a first-round RT-PCR of the TCR CDR3 employed the HTBI primer set. One entry per CDR3 protein, called by TCRdb with MiXCR from the multiplex PCR reads. Among roughly 300,000 distinct CDR3 sequences, more than 11% were seen once, and the ten largest hold 20% to 25%. The study defined stable Graves' hyperthyroidism as no ophthalmopathy progression within 18 months. Study-level points and caveats: In the analysis, a 13 V-J model separated ophthalmopathy from stable hyperthyroidism.

V usage is TRBV20-1 and J usage is TRBJ1-1; perhaps TRBD1 as D (5 bases). The sample was blood. This TCR was recovered from a woman aged 30 to 39 with Graves' hyperthyroidism. The CDR3 bases are TGCAGTGCTAGAGGGGGGACTAGCAGGAAGAACACTGAAGCTTTCTTT. Residues: CSARGGTSRKNTEAFF.